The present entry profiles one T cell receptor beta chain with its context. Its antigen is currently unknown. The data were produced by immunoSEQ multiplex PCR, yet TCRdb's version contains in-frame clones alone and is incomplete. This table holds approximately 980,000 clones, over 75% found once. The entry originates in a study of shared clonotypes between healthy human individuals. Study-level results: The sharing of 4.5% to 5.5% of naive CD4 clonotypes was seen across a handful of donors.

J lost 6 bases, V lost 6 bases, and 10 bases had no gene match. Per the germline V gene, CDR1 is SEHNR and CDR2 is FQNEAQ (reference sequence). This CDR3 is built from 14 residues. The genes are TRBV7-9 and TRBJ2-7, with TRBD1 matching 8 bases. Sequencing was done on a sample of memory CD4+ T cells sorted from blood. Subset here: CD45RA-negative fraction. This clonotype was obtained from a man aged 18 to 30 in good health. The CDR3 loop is CASRPGQEVAEQYF. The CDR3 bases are TGTGCCAGCAGACCGGGACAGGAGGTCGCCGAGCAGTACTTC.